These T cell receptor beta chains were read from a single sample in a study of radiotherapy plus CTLA-4 blockade in lung cancer. TCRdb's copy holds only in-frame clones and misses some; the assay was immunoSEQ multiplex PCR. The table has roughly 59,000 clones, under 75% seen once. Material: peripheral blood, obtained from a patient treated with radiotherapy plus ipilimumab. These receptors came from a human donor with non-small cell lung cancer whose response to radiotherapy plus ipilimumab could not be evaluated. Each CDR3 is given with its conserved first and last residue. The D gene is left open where the match is weak. Some rows mark clone size as missing; the rest say once, few, many or name a class of expanded clone.

D gene: TRBD1; V gene: TRBV6-5; clone size: few; J gene: TRBJ2-7; CDR3 DNA: TGTGCCAGCAGTTCCGGGACAGCCTCCTACGAGCAGTACTTC; CDR3 protein: CASSSGTASYEQYF
D gene: TRBD2; V gene: TRBV7-2; clone size: -; J gene: TRBJ2-5; CDR3 DNA: TGTGCCAGCAGCTTAGCTTTGGCTAGCGGGGAGACCCAGTACTTC; CDR3 protein: CASSLALASGETQYF
D gene: -; V gene: TRBV5-4; clone size: -; J gene: TRBJ2-3; CDR3 DNA: TGTGCCAGCAGCCCCTACCGAACAACACTAATTGACACAGATACGCAGTATTTT; CDR3 protein: CASSPYRTTLIDTDTQYF
D gene: TRBD1; V gene: TRBV7-2; clone size: few; J gene: TRBJ1-5; CDR3 DNA: TGTGCCAGCAGTTTCTCCGGGACAGGAAGCACTCAGCCCCAGCATTTT; CDR3 protein: CASSFSGTGSTQPQHF
D gene: TRBD1; V gene: TRBV4-3; clone size: -; J gene: TRBJ1-6; CDR3 DNA: TGCGCCAGCAGCCAAGAGGACAGGGGCAATTCACCCCTCCACTTT; CDR3 protein: CASSQEDRGNSPLHF
D gene: -; V gene: TRBV19; clone size: -; J gene: TRBJ1-2; CDR3 DNA: TGTGCCAGTAGTATGGTGACAGCCTATGGCTACACCTTC; CDR3 protein: CASSMVTAYGYTF
D gene: -; V gene: TRBV6-6; clone size: -; J gene: TRBJ2-1; CDR3 DNA: TGTGCCAGCAGTACGAACAGGGTTGAGCAGTTCTTC; CDR3 protein: CASSTNRVEQFF
D gene: -; V gene: TRBV7-2; clone size: -; J gene: TRBJ2-7; CDR3 DNA: TGTGCCAGCAGCTTGCTAGTCACCCAACCCTCCTACGAGCAGTACTTC; CDR3 protein: CASSLLVTQPSYEQYF
D gene: -; V gene: TRBV4-2; clone size: -; J gene: TRBJ2-3; CDR3 DNA: TGTGCCAGCAGCCAGGGACTGCGCAGGACGCAGTATTTT; CDR3 protein: CASSQGLRRTQYF
D gene: -; V gene: TRBV7-9; clone size: -; J gene: TRBJ2-4; CDR3 DNA: TGTGCCAGCAGCTTAGTACGCGGGGCCGTGGCCAAAAACATTCAGTACTTC; CDR3 protein: CASSLVRGAVAKNIQYF
D gene: TRBD2; V gene: TRBV6-6; clone size: once; J gene: TRBJ2-7; CDR3 DNA: TGTGCCAGCAGACTCGCCCTAGCGGGGGGCCACTACGAGCAGTACTTC; CDR3 protein: CASRLALAGGHYEQYF
D gene: -; V gene: TRBV7-2; clone size: -; J gene: TRBJ2-7; CDR3 DNA: TGTGCCAGCAGCTTAGAGCGGGTCCCCTACGAGCAGTACTTC; CDR3 protein: CASSLERVPYEQYF
D gene: -; V gene: TRBV6-5; clone size: -; J gene: TRBJ2-2; CDR3 DNA: TGTGCCAGCAGTTATCGGGAGAACACCGGGGAGCTGTTTTTT; CDR3 protein: CASSYRENTGELFF
D gene: -; V gene: TRBV7-2; clone size: -; J gene: TRBJ2-2; CDR3 DNA: TGTGCCAGCAGCCCTAGCCCAGGATCCACCGGGGAGCTGTTTTTT; CDR3 protein: CASSPSPGSTGELFF
D gene: -; V gene: TRBV11-2; clone size: -; J gene: TRBJ2-7; CDR3 DNA: TGTGCCAGCAGCTTTATTACCAGCTCCTACGAGCAGTACTTC; CDR3 protein: CASSFITSSYEQYF
D gene: -; V gene: TRBV7-7; clone size: -; J gene: TRBJ2-5; CDR3 DNA: TGTGCCAGCAGCTTAGTAGCCGGGGAAATCCAAGAGACCCAGTACTTC; CDR3 protein: CASSLVAGEIQETQYF
D gene: TRBD1; V gene: TRBV6-1; clone size: -; J gene: TRBJ2-5; CDR3 DNA: TGTGCCAGCAAGGGGGCCCTTATCCAAGAGACCCAGTACTTC; CDR3 protein: CASKGALIQETQYF
D gene: -; V gene: TRBV29-1; clone size: -; J gene: TRBJ1-1; CDR3 DNA: TGCAGCGTTGATTTATTTAGGGGGTTAGCAGGGTCCAACACTGAAGCTTTCTTT; CDR3 protein: CSVDLFRGLAGSNTEAFF
D gene: TRBD2; V gene: TRBV7-3; clone size: few; J gene: TRBJ2-1; CDR3 DNA: TGTGCCAGCAGCTTACTTAGCGGGGGGGTTCACAATGAGCAGTTCTTC; CDR3 protein: CASSLLSGGVHNEQFF
D gene: TRBD1; V gene: TRBV18; clone size: -; J gene: TRBJ2-1; CDR3 DNA: TGTGCCAGCTCAGAGGACAGGGGCAATGAGCAGTTCTTC; CDR3 protein: CASSEDRGNEQFF
D gene: TRBD1; V gene: TRBV29-1; clone size: -; J gene: TRBJ1-1; CDR3 DNA: TGCAGCGTACTCACAGGGGCCGGCCGGAACACTGAAGCTTTCTTT; CDR3 protein: CSVLTGAGRNTEAFF
D gene: TRBD1; V gene: TRBV5-1; clone size: -; J gene: TRBJ2-1; CDR3 DNA: TGCGCCAGCAGCCCGACAGGGGGCCCCTTGTTGGAGCAGTTCTTC; CDR3 protein: CASSPTGGPLLEQFF
D gene: -; V gene: TRBV11-2; clone size: -; J gene: TRBJ1-3; CDR3 DNA: TGTGCCAGCAGCGTACAACCGAACACCATATATTTT; CDR3 protein: CASSVQPNTIYF
D gene: TRBD2; V gene: TRBV9; clone size: -; J gene: TRBJ2-1; CDR3 DNA: TGTGCCAGCAGCGTAGTTAGCGGGAGCCTTTACAATGAGCAGTTCTTC; CDR3 protein: CASSVVSGSLYNEQFF
D gene: TRBD2; V gene: TRBV10-1; clone size: -; J gene: TRBJ2-1; CDR3 DNA: TGCGCCAGCAGCGAGGGACTAGCGGACGAGCAGTTCTTC; CDR3 protein: CASSEGLADEQFF
D gene: -; V gene: TRBV27; clone size: -; J gene: TRBJ2-2; CDR3 DNA: TGTGCCAGCAGTTCCCTATTTGCAGGGGATCAGAATTGGTGGTCCGGGGAGCTGTTTTTT; CDR3 protein: CASSSLFAGDQNWWSGELFF
D gene: -; V gene: TRBV28; clone size: -; J gene: TRBJ2-7; CDR3 DNA: TGTGCCAGCACCTCCGGTCCCTACGAGCAGTACTTC; CDR3 protein: CASTSGPYEQYF
D gene: TRBD2; V gene: TRBV7-6; clone size: -; J gene: TRBJ2-1; CDR3 DNA: TGTGCCAGCAGCTTATTCCCCTCCGTAACGGGAGGGCCCTCCAATGAGCAGTTCTTC; CDR3 protein: CASSLFPSVTGGPSNEQFF
D gene: -; V gene: TRBV6-1; clone size: once; J gene: TRBJ2-7; CDR3 DNA: TGTGCCAGCAGTGAAGGGCAGGGATCTTGGTACGAGCAGTACTTC; CDR3 protein: CASSEGQGSWYEQYF
D gene: TRBD1; V gene: TRBV28; clone size: -; J gene: TRBJ2-7; CDR3 DNA: TGTGCCAGCAGGACCGCCGGGACAGACTACGAGCAGTACTTC; CDR3 protein: CASRTAGTDYEQYF
D gene: -; V gene: TRBV13; clone size: -; J gene: TRBJ2-1; CDR3 DNA: TGTGCCAGCAGCACGACCCTAGACAATGAGCAGTTCTTC; CDR3 protein: CASSTTLDNEQFF
D gene: -; V gene: TRBV4-2; clone size: -; J gene: TRBJ1-1; CDR3 DNA: TGTGCCAGCAGCCAAGCCGGGGGACCTAACACTGAAGCTTTCTTT; CDR3 protein: CASSQAGGPNTEAFF
D gene: TRBD2; V gene: TRBV27; clone size: -; J gene: TRBJ2-7; CDR3 DNA: TGTGCCAGCAGTTTATGGTCTAGCGGGTCCTACGAGCAGTACTTC; CDR3 protein: CASSLWSSGSYEQYF
D gene: -; V gene: TRBV12-5; clone size: few; J gene: TRBJ1-1; CDR3 DNA: TGTGCTAGTGGGCGCGACTTAGTTGGAGCTTTCTTT; CDR3 protein: CASGRDLVGAFF
D gene: -; V gene: TRBV4-3; clone size: -; J gene: TRBJ2-7; CDR3 DNA: TGCGCCAGCAGCCCAGGCGTGGGGGGTTCCTACGAGCAGTACTTC; CDR3 protein: CASSPGVGGSYEQYF
D gene: TRBD1; V gene: TRBV5-4; clone size: -; J gene: TRBJ1-2; CDR3 DNA: TGTGCCAGCAGCTCGACAGGGGTTCATGGCTACACCTTC; CDR3 protein: CASSSTGVHGYTF